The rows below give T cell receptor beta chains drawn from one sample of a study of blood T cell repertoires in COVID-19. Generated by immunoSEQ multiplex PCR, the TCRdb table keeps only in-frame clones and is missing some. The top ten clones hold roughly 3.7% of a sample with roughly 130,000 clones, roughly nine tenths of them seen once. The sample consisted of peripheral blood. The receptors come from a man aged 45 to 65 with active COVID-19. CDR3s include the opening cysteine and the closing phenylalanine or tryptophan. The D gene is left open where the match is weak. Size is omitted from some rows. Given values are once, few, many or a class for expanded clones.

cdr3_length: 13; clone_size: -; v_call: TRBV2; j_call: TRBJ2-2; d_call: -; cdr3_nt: TGTGCCAGCTTTATGGAGGGAACCGGGGAGCTGTTTTTT; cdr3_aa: CASFMEGTGELFF
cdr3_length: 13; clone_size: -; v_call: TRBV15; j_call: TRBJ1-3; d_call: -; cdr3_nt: TGTGCCACCGGGAGGACCACTGGAAACACCATATATTTT; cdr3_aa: CATGRTTGNTIYF
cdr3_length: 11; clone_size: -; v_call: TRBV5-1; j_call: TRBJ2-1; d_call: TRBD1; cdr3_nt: TGCGCCAGCAGCTTGAATGACAGGGAAGTCTTC; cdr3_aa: CASSLNDREVF
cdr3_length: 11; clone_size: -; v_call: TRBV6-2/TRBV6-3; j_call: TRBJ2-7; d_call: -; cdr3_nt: TGTGCCAGCAGTTTGAGGTACGAGCAGTACTTC; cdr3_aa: CASSLRYEQYF
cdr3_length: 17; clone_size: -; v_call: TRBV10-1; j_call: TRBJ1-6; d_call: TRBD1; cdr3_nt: TGCGCCAGCGAACAGGACAGGGGGCGTTCCTATAATTCACCCCTCCACTTT; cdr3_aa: CASEQDRGRSYNSPLHF
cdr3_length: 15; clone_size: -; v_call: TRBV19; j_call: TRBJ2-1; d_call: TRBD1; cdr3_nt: TGTGCCAGTAGTCTTGGACAGGGGTTAGTTAATGAGCAGTTCTTC; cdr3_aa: CASSLGQGLVNEQFF
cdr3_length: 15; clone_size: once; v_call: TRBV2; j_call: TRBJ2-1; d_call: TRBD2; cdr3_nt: TGTGCCAGCAGGCCCAGCGGGAGCTTTTACAATGAGCAGTTCTTC; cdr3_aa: CASRPSGSFYNEQFF
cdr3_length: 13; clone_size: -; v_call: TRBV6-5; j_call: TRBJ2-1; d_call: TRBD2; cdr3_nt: TGTGCCAGCCGACTAGCGGGGTACAATGAGCAGTTCTTC; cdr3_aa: CASRLAGYNEQFF
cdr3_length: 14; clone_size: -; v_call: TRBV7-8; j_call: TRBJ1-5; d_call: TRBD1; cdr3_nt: TGTGCCAGCAGCGTTCAGGGGGGCAGTCAGCCCCAGCATTTT; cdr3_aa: CASSVQGGSQPQHF
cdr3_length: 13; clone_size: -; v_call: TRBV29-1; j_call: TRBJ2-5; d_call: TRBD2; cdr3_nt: TGCAGCGTTAGGACTAGCGGGCAAGAGACCCAGTACTTC; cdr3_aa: CSVRTSGQETQYF
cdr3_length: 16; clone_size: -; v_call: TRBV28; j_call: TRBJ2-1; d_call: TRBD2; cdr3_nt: TGTGCCAGCAACCCAGCGGGACTAGCGGGCTACAATGAGCAGTTCTTC; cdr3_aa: CASNPAGLAGYNEQFF
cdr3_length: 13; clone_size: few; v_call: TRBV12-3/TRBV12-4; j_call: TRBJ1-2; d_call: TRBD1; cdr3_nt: TGTGCCAGCACCCCCCGGACAGGGAGCGGCTACACCTTC; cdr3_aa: CASTPRTGSGYTF
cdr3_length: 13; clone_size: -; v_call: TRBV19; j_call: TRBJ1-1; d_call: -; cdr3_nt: TGTGCCAGTAGTGCTACAGGGAACACTGAAGCTTTCTTT; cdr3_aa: CASSATGNTEAFF
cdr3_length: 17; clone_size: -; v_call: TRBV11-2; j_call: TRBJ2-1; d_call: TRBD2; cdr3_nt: TGTGCCAGCAGGCCCATCCGGACTAGCGGGAATCTTGGTGAGCAGTTCTTC; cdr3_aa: CASRPIRTSGNLGEQFF
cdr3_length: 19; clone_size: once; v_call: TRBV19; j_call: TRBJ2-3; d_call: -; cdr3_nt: TGTGCCAGTAGTCCCCGGGTGGAAGGGAGTAGGTGGAACACAGATACGCAGTATTTT; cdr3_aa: CASSPRVEGSRWNTDTQYF
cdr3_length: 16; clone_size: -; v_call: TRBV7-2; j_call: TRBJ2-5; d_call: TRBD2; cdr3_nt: TGTGCCAGCAGCCGCACCGGGACTAGCGGGGGGAGGACCCAGTACTTC; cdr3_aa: CASSRTGTSGGRTQYF
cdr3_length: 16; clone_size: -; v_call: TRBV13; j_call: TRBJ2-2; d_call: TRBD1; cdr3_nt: TGTGCCAGCTCCGCCCGTGGATGGACAGGCACCGGGGAGCTGTTTTTT; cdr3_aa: CASSARGWTGTGELFF
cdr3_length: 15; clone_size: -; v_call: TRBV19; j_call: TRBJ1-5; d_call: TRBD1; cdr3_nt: TGTGCCAGTAGTATGGACAGGGATGGAGTGGTAGGCCAGCATTTT; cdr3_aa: CASSMDRDGVVGQHF
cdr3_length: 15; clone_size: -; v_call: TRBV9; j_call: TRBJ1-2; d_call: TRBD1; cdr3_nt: TGTGCCAGCAGAGCTAGGGGACAGCGCTCCTATGGCTACACCTTC; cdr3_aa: CASRARGQRSYGYTF
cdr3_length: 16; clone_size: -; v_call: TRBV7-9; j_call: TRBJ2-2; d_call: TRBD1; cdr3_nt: TGTGCCAGCAGCTTAGCGCTAGGGACAGGCACCGGGGAGCTGTTTTTT; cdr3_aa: CASSLALGTGTGELFF
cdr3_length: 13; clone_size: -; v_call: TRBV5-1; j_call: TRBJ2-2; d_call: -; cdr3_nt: TGCGCCAGCGGGCTGGAGAACACCGGGGAGCTGTTTTTT; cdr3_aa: CASGLENTGELFF
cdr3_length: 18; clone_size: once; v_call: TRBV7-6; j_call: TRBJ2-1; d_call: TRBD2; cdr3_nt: TGTGCCAGCAGCTTAGCCCCCAGCGGGGGGGCCTCCTACAATGAGCAGTTCTTC; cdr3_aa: CASSLAPSGGASYNEQFF
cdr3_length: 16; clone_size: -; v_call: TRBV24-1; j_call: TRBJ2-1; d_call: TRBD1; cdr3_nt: TGTGCCACCAGTGATTCCTACGGGACAGGGTTCAATGAGCAGTTCTTC; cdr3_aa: CATSDSYGTGFNEQFF
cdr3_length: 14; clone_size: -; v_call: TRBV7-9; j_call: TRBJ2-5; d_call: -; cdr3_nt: TGTGCCAGCAGCTTAGGGGCCGGCCGAGAGACCCAGTACTTC; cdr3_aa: CASSLGAGRETQYF
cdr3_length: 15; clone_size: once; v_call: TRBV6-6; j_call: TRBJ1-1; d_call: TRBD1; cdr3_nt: TGTGCCAGCAGCCCAGGGACAGCTATGAACACTGAAGCTTTCTTT; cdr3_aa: CASSPGTAMNTEAFF
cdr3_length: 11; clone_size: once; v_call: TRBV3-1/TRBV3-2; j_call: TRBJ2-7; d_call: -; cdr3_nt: TGTGCCAGCAGTCTTTATTACGAGCAGTACTTC; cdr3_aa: CASSLYYEQYF
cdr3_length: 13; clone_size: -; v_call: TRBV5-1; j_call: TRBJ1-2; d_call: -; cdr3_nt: TGCGCCAGCAGCTTGGCGGACACCTATGGCTACACCTTC; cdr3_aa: CASSLADTYGYTF
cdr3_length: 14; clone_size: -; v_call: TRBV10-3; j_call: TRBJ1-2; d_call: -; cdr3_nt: TGTGCCATGACCGGGACTTTAGCTAACTATGGCTACACCTTC; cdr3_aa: CAMTGTLANYGYTF
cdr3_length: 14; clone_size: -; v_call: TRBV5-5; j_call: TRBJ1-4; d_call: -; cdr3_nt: TGTGCCAGCAGCTTCCCGGGGACTAATGAAAAACTGTTTTTT; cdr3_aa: CASSFPGTNEKLFF
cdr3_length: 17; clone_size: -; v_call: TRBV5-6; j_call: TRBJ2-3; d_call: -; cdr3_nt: TGTGCCAGCAGCACCGCTATTTTCGCGGGGAGCACAGATACGCAGTATTTT; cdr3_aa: CASSTAIFAGSTDTQYF
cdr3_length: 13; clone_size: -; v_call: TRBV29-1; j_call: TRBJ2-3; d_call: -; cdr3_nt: TGCAGCGTAGACAGGTCCCTCACAGATACGCAGTATTTT; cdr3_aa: CSVDRSLTDTQYF
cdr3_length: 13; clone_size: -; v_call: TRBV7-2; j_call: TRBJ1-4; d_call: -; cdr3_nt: TGTGCCAGCAGCTTAGTAGCTGATGAAAAACTGTTTTTT; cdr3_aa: CASSLVADEKLFF
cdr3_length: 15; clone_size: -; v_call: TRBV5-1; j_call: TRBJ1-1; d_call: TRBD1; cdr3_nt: TGCGCCAGCAGCTTGGGGGGACAGGGCGGCACTGAAGCTTTCTTT; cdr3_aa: CASSLGGQGGTEAFF
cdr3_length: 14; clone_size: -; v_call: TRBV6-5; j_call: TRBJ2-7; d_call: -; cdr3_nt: TGTGCCAGCAGTTTATCAGGGGGGTCCTACGAGCAGTACTTC; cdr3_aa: CASSLSGGSYEQYF
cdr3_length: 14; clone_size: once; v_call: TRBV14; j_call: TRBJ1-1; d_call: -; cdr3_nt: TGTGCCAGCAGCCAAGAGACGGGGAACACTGAAGCTTTCTTT; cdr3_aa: CASSQETGNTEAFF
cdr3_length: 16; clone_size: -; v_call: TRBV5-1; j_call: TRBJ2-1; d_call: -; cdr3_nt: TGCGCCAGCAGCTTGATATTCACAGGACCTTACAATGAGCAGTTCTTC; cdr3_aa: CASSLIFTGPYNEQFF
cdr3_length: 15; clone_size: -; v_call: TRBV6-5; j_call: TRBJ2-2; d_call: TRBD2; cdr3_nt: TGTGCCAGCGGGCGGGAGGGCCTATACACCGGGGAGCTGTTTTTT; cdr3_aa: CASGREGLYTGELFF
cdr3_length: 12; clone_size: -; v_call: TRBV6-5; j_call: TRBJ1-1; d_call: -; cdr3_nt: TGTGCCAGCAGTACCGGGAACACTGAAGCTTTCTTT; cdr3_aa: CASSTGNTEAFF
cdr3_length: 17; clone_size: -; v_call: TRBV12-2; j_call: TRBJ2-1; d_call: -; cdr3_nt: TGTGCAAGTCGCTGGACCCTTCTGGGGAGGTCCTACAATGAGCAGTTCTTC; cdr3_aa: CASRWTLLGRSYNEQFF
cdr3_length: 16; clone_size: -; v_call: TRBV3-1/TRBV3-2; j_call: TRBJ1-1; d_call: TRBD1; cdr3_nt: TGTGCCAGCAGCCCCCGGGACAGGGGGCGTTTCACTGAAGCTTTCTTT; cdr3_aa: CASSPRDRGRFTEAFF
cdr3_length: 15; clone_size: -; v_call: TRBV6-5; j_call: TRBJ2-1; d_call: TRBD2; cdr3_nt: TGTGCCAGCAGGGGGCGGGAGAGAACCTACAATGAGCAGTTCTTC; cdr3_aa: CASRGRERTYNEQFF
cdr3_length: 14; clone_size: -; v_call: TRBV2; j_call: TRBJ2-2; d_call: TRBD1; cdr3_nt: TGTGCCAGCAGGTACAGGGGAATCACCGGGGAGCTGTTTTTT; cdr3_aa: CASRYRGITGELFF
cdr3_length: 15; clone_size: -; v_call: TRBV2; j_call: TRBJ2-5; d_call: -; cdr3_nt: TGTGCCAGCAGTGAACAGGGACTTAGGCAAGAGACCCAGTACTTC; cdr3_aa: CASSEQGLRQETQYF
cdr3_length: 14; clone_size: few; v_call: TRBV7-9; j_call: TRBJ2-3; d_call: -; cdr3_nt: TGTGCCAGCAGCCCCGCTTCCTTTGAGGATACGCAGTATTTT; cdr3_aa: CASSPASFEDTQYF
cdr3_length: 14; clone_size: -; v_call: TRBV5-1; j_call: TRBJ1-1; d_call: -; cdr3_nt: TGCGCCAGCAGCTTGGCAGGTTTTCACACTGAAGCTTTCTTT; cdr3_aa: CASSLAGFHTEAFF
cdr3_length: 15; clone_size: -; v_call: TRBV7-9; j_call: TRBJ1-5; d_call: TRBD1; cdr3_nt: TGTGCCAGCAGCTTAGCCGGGACAGTTAATCAGCCCCAGCATTTT; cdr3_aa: CASSLAGTVNQPQHF
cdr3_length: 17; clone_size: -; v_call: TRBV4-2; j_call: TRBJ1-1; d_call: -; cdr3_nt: TGTGCCAGCAGCCAAGATCAGACAGGTCCCATGAACACTGAAGCTTTCTTT; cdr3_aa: CASSQDQTGPMNTEAFF
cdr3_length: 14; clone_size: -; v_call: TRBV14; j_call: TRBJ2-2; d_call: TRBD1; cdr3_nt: TGTGCCAGCAGCCAAAACAGGGGGTCCGGGGAGCTGTTTTTT; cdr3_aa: CASSQNRGSGELFF
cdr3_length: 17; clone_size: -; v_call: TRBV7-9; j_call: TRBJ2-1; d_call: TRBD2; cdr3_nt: TGTGCCAGCAGCCCCCGACTAGCGGGGGGTCCCTACAATGAGCAGTTCTTC; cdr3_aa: CASSPRLAGGPYNEQFF
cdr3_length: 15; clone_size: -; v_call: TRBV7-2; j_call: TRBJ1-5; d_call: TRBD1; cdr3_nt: TGTGCCAGCAGCTTAGTAGGGACAGCACTTCGGCCCCAGCATTTT; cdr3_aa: CASSLVGTALRPQHF